A selection of T cell receptor beta chains follows, all from one sample in a study of blood T cells in healthy people across ages. One entry per CDR3 protein, called by TCRdb with MiXCR from the 5' RACE reads. The table shows 700,000 to 800,000 distinct CDR3 sequences, with 35% to 45% occurring only once. Source material: blood. The receptors here all came from a woman aged 55-70 years in good health. Each CDR3 is given without its conserved first and last residue. Each record gives: V gene, CDR3 protein.

TRBV29-1 SVEQGICGYT
TRBV20-1 SATGRAYEQY
TRBV7-2 ASSSGLAETQY
TRBV28 ASSLRGSNSYEQY
TRBV5-1 ASSFQGGKMGETQY
TRBV6-2/TRBV6-3 ASSYPWTVNTEAF
TRBV4-1 ASSQGTDSSYEQY
TRBV27 ASSNVAGNTGELF
TRBV12-5 ASGFNEKLF
TRBV7-3 ASSPWTGGYNEQF
TRBV10-2 ASRTSGVSNEQY
TRBV20-1 SAKNRGWDGSEAF
TRBV12-3/TRBV12-4 ASSFREYNEQF
TRBV3-1 ASSQELGKHNEQF
TRBV7-9 ASSSPRQERNEQF
TRBV20-1 SARETGNRYEQY
TRBV7-6 ASSLARTSGGNEQF
TRBV20-1 SAGWGYT